This TCR beta chain was identified in a study of shared clonotypes between healthy human individuals. Notes on the study in general: The diversity represented, both genetic and in exposure history, was limited by few donors.

CD45RO negativity and positive selection for CCR7 defined naive CD8 cells, a population that excluded terminally differentiated effector memory CD45RA+ cells. About this clone itself: The antigen is not known.

The CDR3 has 15 amino acids. CDR1 MDHEN and CDR2 SYDVKM come from the germline V gene. V was pared by 6 bases and J by 3 bases, with 7 bases of the junction left unmatched. Sequencing was performed with immunoSEQ multiplex PCR; in TCRdb, only in-frame clones are kept and a portion is missing. The table lists around 2.1 million clones, about 92% of them singletons. This TCR was recovered from a young man in good health. Some clones in this sample may be carry-over from other donors' samples. The sample consisted of naive CD8+ T cells from PBMCs. The chain has TRBV28 and TRBJ2-7; 11 bases are a match to TRBD1. In DNA, the CDR3 is TGTGCCAGCAGCCCGGGACAGGGGGTGAACTACGAGCAGTACTTC. Amino acids: CASSPGQGVNYEQYF.